This TCR beta chain was captured in a study of blood T cells in healthy people across ages (dated by TCRdb to 2013 to 2016). Regarding the study in general: Template switching captured roughly one uniquely barcoded TCR beta cDNA molecule per two T cells in model experiments. To track age-related changes in TCR beta repertoire diversity, the study relied on deep sequencing normalized with unique cDNA molecular identifiers. The donors were divided into four age groups: young (average around 15 years), middle-aged (over 35), aged (around 67) and long-lived (around 80). To avoid experimental bias, donors of different ages were randomly spread across the sequencing lanes. The study analyzed two additional independent replicas of 1 million unique cDNA reads from the same blood draw for two donors, one aged 18 to 30 and one aged 80 or older.

The library relied on 5' RACE. The listed sequencing device is Illumina HiSeq 2500. The second PCR ran for roughly 7 to 12 cycles and used a J-beta primer mix along with a sample-barcoded 5' primer. A template-switch 5' adaptor carrying 12 random nucleotides introduced a unique molecular identifier onto each TCR beta cDNA molecule. Each sample yielded at least 3 million CDR3-containing paired-end reads. The Mint cDNA synthesis kit, primed by a TRBC-specific oligonucleotide, was used to synthesize first-strand cDNA from all RNA. After uracil-DNA glycosylase treatment, a first 18-cycle PCR used universal primers M1SS and BC2_uni_R on all cDNA. The authors processed their data as follows. For normalization, 1 million high-quality reads were randomly selected from each sample, with every read carrying a distinct molecular identifier. Reads sharing molecular identifiers were discarded rather than binned into consensus sequences. MiTCR, run with a Q25 quality threshold and the strictest error-elimination algorithm, handled CDR3 identification, clonotype clustering and error correction. Lower-bound total TCR beta diversity was estimated with a nonparametric unseen species model using Euler transformation. TCRdb handled the public reads itself, with Q25 trimming in fastp and clone calling in MiXCR, and kept productive beta chains. Rows matching on CDR3 protein sequence are summarized as one entry with the most common DNA and genes. TCRdb, not the original authors, processed these V and J calls. The sample table contains some 1.5 million distinct CDR3 sequences; only one count was recorded for approximately 30% of them. In total, the top ten clones hold around 7.7% of the sample.

Concerning this clonotype itself: Its binding antigen is unknown. Qualities for individual bases were not recorded, and no much larger clone is one base off.

The donors were around 39 Caucasian individuals from Russia, aged roughly 6 to 90 years, who were systemically healthy. Each donor gave roughly 9.5 milliliters of peripheral blood, collected into EDTA-treated Vacutainer tubes. PBMCs were isolated by Ficoll-Paque density-gradient centrifugation, with at least 6 million obtained per sample. Total RNA, at least 5.5 micrograms per sample, was extracted from PBMCs with Trizol reagent. For every donor, an aliquot of PBMCs went through flow cytometry to measure the percentages of naive CD45RAhigh/CD27high T cells. Study-wide conclusions, independent of this receptor: Because the CMV infection status of the donors was unknown, age-related changes in expanded clonotypes may potentially have been confounded. Bulk unsorted PBMC profiling prevented conclusive comparison of naive and antigen-experienced compartments. Observed TCR beta diversity correlated strongly with the percentage of naive T cells measured by flow cytometry. Observed TCR beta diversity per million T cells fell roughly linearly with age, and a significant reduction was already apparent by age roughly 40. Estimates of total diversity from one million sequenced T cells were regarded as lower bounds and underestimates. Compared with the aged group, the long-lived group had more naive CD4+ T cells, fewer expanded clones and increased TCR diversity, a pattern suggesting age selection.

The CDR3 covers 18 residues, taking in both the cysteine and the phenylalanine. The retained sequence is limited to the CDR3, 54 bases, with the frame set at the first base. Cut back by 4 bases and 2 bases, the V and J ends lie 21 bases apart. Via the germline V gene, CDR1 is MGHRA and CDR2 YSYEKL. The origin of this receptor is a woman under 40 in good health. The sequence links TRBV4-1 to TRBJ1-5; possibly the D gene is TRBD1, per 5 matching bases. What was sequenced was blood. The CDR3: CASSPPGTEGLGNQPQHF. The nucleotide sequence is given as TGCGCCAGCAGCCCCCCCGGGACTGAGGGCTTGGGCAATCAGCCCCAGCATTTT.